This is a list of T cell receptor beta chains from one sample in a study of blood T cells in healthy people across ages. MiXCR, applied by TCRdb to the 5' RACE reads, yields one record per CDR3 protein. Counted here are about 620,000 distinct CDR3 sequences, about 51% occurring once; the ten biggest clones make up approximately 12%. The sample taken for sequencing was blood. The receptors originated from a woman older than 75 in good health. The CDR3 runs from the conserved cysteine through the conserved F or W. The D gene is left open where the match is weak. Clone size is given for some rows only: seen once, a few or many times, or a class if the clone is expanded.

- | TRBJ1-1 | - | TRBV10-1 | TGCGCCAGCAGTGAGTCTAGGGGCGATAGCACTGAAGCTTTCTTT | CASSESRGDSTEAFF
TRBD2 | TRBJ2-3 | - | TRBV4-2 | TGTGCCAGCAGCCAAGGTGTCGGCGGGAGAGCTAGAGATTCGCAGTATTTT | CASSQGVGGRARDSQYF
TRBD1 | TRBJ1-2 | many | TRBV25-1 | TGTGCCAGCAGTGCCCTTGACAGGGGCAGCAATGGCTACACCTTC | CASSALDRGSNGYTF
- | TRBJ2-3 | - | TRBV5-1 | TGCGCCAGCAGCTTGGGGGATCCCGTTTTCGGTACGCAGTATTTT | CASSLGDPVFGTQYF
- | TRBJ1-1 | - | TRBV25-1 | TGTGCCATCCGGATGAACACTGAAGCTTTCTTT | CAIRMNTEAFF
- | TRBJ2-5 | - | TRBV30 | TGTGCCTGGAATCCGGGGTTGGAGACCCAGTACTTC | CAWNPGLETQYF
- | TRBJ2-1 | - | TRBV15 | TGTGCCACCAGCAGAGATCTACTTGGCGGTTCCTACAATGAGCAGTTCTTC | CATSRDLLGGSYNEQFF
- | TRBJ1-1 | - | TRBV29-1 | TGCAGCGTTGAAGGGTCAGGGAACACTGAAGCTTTCTTT | CSVEGSGNTEAFF
TRBD2 | TRBJ2-3 | many | TRBV2 | TGTGCCAGCAGGATAGCGGGGGCTTATACGCAGTATTTT | CASRIAGAYTQYF
- | TRBJ2-5 | few | TRBV12-3/TRBV12-4 | TGTGCCAGCAGTGTACTAATACAAGAGACCCAGTACTTC | CASSVLIQETQYF
- | TRBJ2-3 | many | TRBV12-3/TRBV12-4 | TGTGCCAGCAGTTTAGCGACGACGTCGGCTAGCCTTCTGGGGGATACGCAGTATTTT | CASSLATTSASLLGDTQYF
- | TRBJ1-2 | - | TRBV3-1 | TGTGCCAGCAGCCCCGGACAGAAATTCTATGGCTACACCTTC | CASSPGQKFYGYTF
TRBD2 | TRBJ2-5 | - | TRBV9 | TGTGCCAGCAGCTTGCCAGGGAACACTAGCGGGGCTTCTTCCCAAGAGACCCAGTACTTC | CASSLPGNTSGASSQETQYF
- | TRBJ2-3 | many | TRBV5-1 | TGCGCCAGCAGCTTGGGGGCGGTAACAGATACGCAGTATTTT | CASSLGAVTDTQYF
TRBD2 | TRBJ2-1 | many | TRBV20-1 | TGCAGTGCCCGGGGACTAGGGATGATCTACAATGAGCAGTTCTTC | CSARGLGMIYNEQFF
TRBD2 | TRBJ2-3 | - | TRBV4-3 | TGCGCCAGCAGCCAAGCAACGAGCGGGGGGGCAAATACGCAGTATTTT | CASSQATSGGANTQYF
- | TRBJ1-6 | - | TRBV11-2 | TGTGCCAGCAGCTTAGTCCCAGGGATCAATTCACCCCTCCACTTT | CASSLVPGINSPLHF
- | TRBJ1-1 | - | TRBV21-1 | TGTGCCAGCAGCAAAGTTATGACAGGGTTGAACACTGAAGCTTTCTTT | CASSKVMTGLNTEAFF
- | TRBJ2-2 | - | TRBV12-3/TRBV12-4 | TGTGCCAGCATCCTACAGGTGAACACCGGGGAGCTGTTTTTT | CASILQVNTGELFF
TRBD1 | TRBJ2-2 | few | TRBV5-6 | TGTGCCAGCAGCACAAGGGACAGGCGGTACACCGGGGAGCTGTTTTTT | CASSTRDRRYTGELFF
- | TRBJ2-1 | - | TRBV12-3/TRBV12-4 | TGTGCCGGCAGTTTAGGGTATGAGCAGTTCTTC | CAGSLGYEQFF
- | TRBJ2-7 | once | TRBV7-9 | TGTGCCAGCAGCCTGACTAATAGCTCCTACGAGCAGTACTTC | CASSLTNSSYEQYF
- | TRBJ2-3 | - | TRBV3-1 | TGTGCCAGCAGCCAGTGGAGCACAGATACGCAGTATTTT | CASSQWSTDTQYF
- | TRBJ2-5 | many | TRBV7-7 | TGTGCTAGCAGCTTATCCAATGGTTTAGAGACCCAGTACTTC | CASSLSNGLETQYF
- | TRBJ2-1 | - | TRBV7-9 | TGTGCCAGCAGCTCCCCGGGCCAGAGAACTCACAATGAGCAGTTCTTC | CASSSPGQRTHNEQFF
TRBD2 | TRBJ2-3 | - | TRBV2 | TGTGCCGGAGCGGGAGGAGGTTCAGATACGCAGTATTTT | CAGAGGGSDTQYF
- | TRBJ2-3 | - | TRBV20-1 | TGCAGTGTCGAGGCCCTCGCCTATACGCAGTATTTT | CSVEALAYTQYF
TRBD1 | TRBJ1-1 | - | TRBV11-2 | TGTGCCAGCAGCTTCAGGGGGGTCGGAACTGAAGCTTTCTTT | CASSFRGVGTEAFF
- | TRBJ2-7 | many | TRBV5-1 | TGCGCCAGCAGCCCGTCCCCTCGGACAGTTGCTTTTACCTACGAGCAGTACTTC | CASSPSPRTVAFTYEQYF
- | TRBJ2-3 | many | TRBV6-1 | TGTGCCAGCAGTGGCGGGGTGGGCGATACGCAGTATTTT | CASSGGVGDTQYF
TRBD1 | TRBJ2-7 | - | TRBV9 | TGTGCCAGCAGCGTGGGACAGGGCCCCTACGCCGAGCAGTACTTC | CASSVGQGPYAEQYF
TRBD2 | TRBJ2-1 | few | TRBV20-1 | TGCAGTGCTAGATCGCAAAGCGGGGGAGCCTACAATGAGCAGTTCTTC | CSARSQSGGAYNEQFF
TRBD1 | TRBJ1-2 | - | TRBV29-1 | TGCAGCGTTGAAGAGGGGCAAGGGGGCAATGGCTACACCTTC | CSVEEGQGGNGYTF
- | TRBJ2-5 | many | TRBV9 | TGTGCCAGCAGCGCGAGCGGGTTCTGGCAAGAGACCCAGTACTTC | CASSASGFWQETQYF
- | TRBJ2-1 | - | TRBV28 | TGTGCCAGCAGTATATCAGGTGGAGGGTACAATGAGCAGTTCTTC | CASSISGGGYNEQFF
- | TRBJ1-5 | - | TRBV20-1 | TGCAGTGCTAGAGATCAGTGGATGGGCAATCAGCCCCAGCATTTT | CSARDQWMGNQPQHF
TRBD1 | TRBJ1-5 | - | TRBV20-1 | TGCAGTGCTAGTTTACAGGGGGCCAATCAGCCCCAGCATTTT | CSASLQGANQPQHF